These 8 T cell receptor beta chains originate from one sample sequenced in a study of T cell responses to AZD1222 COVID-19 vaccine. Clones were sequenced by immunoSEQ multiplex PCR, and TCRdb holds only the in-frame ones, with some missing. Counted here are some 66,000 clones, 89% occurring once; the ten biggest clones make up under 30%. The specimen was peripheral blood, collected 28 days after the second AZD1222 dose. These receptors originate from an adult who received the AZD1222 COVID-19 vaccine.

The CDR3 loop reads CASTTYNQPQHF. The CDR3 coding sequence is TGTGCCAGCACCACCTACAATCAGCCCCAGCATTTT. The genes are TRBV2 and TRBJ1-5; D unresolved. V lost 7 bases to trimming and J lost 3 bases, with 7 bases between them. CDR3 length: 12 amino acids. Germline V gene lookup returns CDR1 SNHLY and CDR2 FYNNEI.

The J gene is TRBJ2-7, the V gene TRBV4-1; the D gene is possibly TRBD2 (9 bases). CDR3 size: 18 residues. Looked up from germline, CDR1 is MGHRA and CDR2 is YSYEKL. Between the trimmed V and J ends, which lost 6 bases and 2 bases, there was a span of 26 bases. The CDR3 coding sequence is TGCGCCAGCAGTCCAGGACAGGGAGGGGGACTAGCACCCTACGAGCAGTACTTC. It specifies CASSPGQGGGLAPYEQYF.

Comments on this clone: At one of its ends the junction is not consistent with the germline gene, which may arise from a read error. V and J are TRBV5-1 and TRBJ2-7; the D call may be TRBD1 or TRBD2 (6 bases each). CDR3 size: 15 residues. CDR1 is SGHRS and CDR2 is YFSETQ in the germline V gene. The CDR3 DNA reads TGCGCCAGCAGCCACGGAGGGGTTCAGGGGAAGGGGATGCACTTC. Protein: CASSHGGVQGKGMHF.

This clone was counted a single time. The V gene is TRBV15, the J gene TRBJ2-7; TRBD1 aligns across 8 bases. In germline, CDR1 is LNHNV, CDR2 YYDKDF (reference sequence). The CDR3 has 12 residues. Trimming removed 3 bases from V and 7 bases from J; junction bases left unmatched: 2. The CDR3 coding sequence is TGTGCCACCAGCAGGGACAGGGTGGAGCAGTACTTC. Translation gives CATSRDRVEQYF.

This clone was picked up a small number of times. This chain uses TRBV6-2 or TRBV6-3 with TRBJ1-4; D perhaps matches TRBD1 (6 bases). The ends were cut back, 7 bases at V and 0 bases at J, with 12 bases in the middle. This CDR3 contains 15 residues. Germline V gives CDR1 MNHEY, CDR2 SVGEGT. CDR3: CASTPDSSTNEKLFF. The CDR3 DNA is TGTGCCAGCACCCCGGACAGCTCAACTAATGAAAAACTGTTTTTT.

The rearrangement links TRBV4-3 to TRBJ2-7; 9 nucleotides agree with TRBD1. This CDR3 region has 17 residues. J lost 5 bases, V lost 1 base, and 12 bases had no gene match. Germline-derived CDR1 and CDR2 are LGHNA and YSLEER. The CDR3 DNA sequence: TGCGCCAGCAGCCAAGTAATCTTCGGGACAGGGACCCACGAGCAGTACTTC. Amino acid sequence: CASSQVIFGTGTHEQYF.

V gene TRBV11-3 combines with J gene TRBJ1-5; D not certain. Germline assignment: CDR1 SGHNT and CDR2 YENEEA. Deletions cut 2 bases from V and 2 bases from J, with 19 bases between. There are 18 residues in the CDR3. The CDR3 sequence: CASSLITRTCPCNQPQHF. The CDR3, as DNA: TGTGCCAGCAGCTTAATAACAAGGACTTGCCCATGCAATCAGCCCCAGCATTTT.

The chain links TRBV5-1 to TRBJ1-4; perhaps TRBD1 as D (5 bases). CDR1 and CDR2 from the germline V gene are SGHRS and YFSETQ. This CDR3 is built from 14 residues. Trimming took off 4 bases at V and 4 bases at J, with 11 bases between the two ends. The CDR3 sequence is CASSDRGFNEKLFF. The DNA for the CDR3 is TGCGCCAGCAGCGACCGGGGCTTTAATGAAAAACTGTTTTTT. The whole variable domain, remainder taken from reference TRBV5-1 and TRBJ1-4, is KAGVTQTPRYLIKTRGQQVTLSCSPISGHRSVSWYQQTPGQGLQFLFEYFSETQRNKGNFPGRFSGRQFSNSRSEMNVSTLELGDSALYLCASSDRGFNEKLFFGSGTQLSVL.